This T cell receptor (beta chain) was recorded in a study of a mutant IDH1 vaccine in newly diagnosed glioma. Study details: Once 4-6 weeks had passed after radiotherapy alone, vaccination started, or it started with temozolomide cycles. Treated patients were roughly 62% male, approximately 38% female, mean age approximately 41 years. Previous care, which was radiotherapy, temozolomide, or both, most often involved both.

Libraries were prepared by immunoSEQ multiplex PCR; TCRdb keeps only in-frame clonotypes and omits some of them. This table has roughly 50,000 clones, 78% appearing once. V gave up 4 bases and J gave up 5 bases, with 19 bases separating them. This CDR3 is 15 amino acids long. CDR1 is SGDLS, CDR2 YYNGEE, per germline. Indicated time point: week 5, during vaccination. Doses comprised 300 ug of mutant IDH1 20-mer peptide each, plus topical imiquimod. Worth noting for this clone: Its antigen is not identified.

The sample here was PBMCs, taken from a glioma patient whose treatment included an IDH1 peptide vaccine. The chain links TRBV9 to TRBJ2-7; maybe TRBD2 (7 bases). The clonotype was recovered from a woman in her 40s with glioma. Here the CDR3 reads CASSRGGAKSDEQYF. The CDR3 region has the DNA TGTGCCAGCAGCCGAGGGGGGGCCAAAAGTGACGAGCAGTACTTC.